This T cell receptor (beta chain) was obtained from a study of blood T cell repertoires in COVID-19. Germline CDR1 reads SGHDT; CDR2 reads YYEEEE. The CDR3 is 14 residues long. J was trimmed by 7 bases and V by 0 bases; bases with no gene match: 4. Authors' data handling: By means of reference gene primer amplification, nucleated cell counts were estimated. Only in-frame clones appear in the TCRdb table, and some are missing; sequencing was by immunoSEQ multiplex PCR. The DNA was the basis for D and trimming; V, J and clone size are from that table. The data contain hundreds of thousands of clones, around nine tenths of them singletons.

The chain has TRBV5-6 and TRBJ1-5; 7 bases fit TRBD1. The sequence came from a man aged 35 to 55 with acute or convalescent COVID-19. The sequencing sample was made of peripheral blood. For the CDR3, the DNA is TGTGCCAGCAGCTTGGAGGGGGCAGGGCAGCCCCAGCATTTT. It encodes CASSLEGAGQPQHF.